The T cell receptor beta chain under discussion was sequenced for a study of immune evolution from preneoplasia to lung adenocarcinoma. About the research overall: HLA loss of heterozygosity: 6% to 7.5% AIS, 15% MIA, about 32% ADC, none AAH.

After pathologic assessment, macro-dissection selected premalignant or tumor cells for extraction. The study's findings and limits: Later-stage lesions seemingly showed higher T cell density and diversity than normal lung.

Repertoires were generated with immunoSEQ multiplex PCR, while TCRdb's copy carries only in-frame clones and drops some. The repertoire holds about 5,400 clones, with around 85% as singletons. About this clone itself: Antigen: not known.

The germline V and J ends were trimmed by 4 bases and 6 bases, with 12 bases remaining between them. This CDR3 has 14 amino acids. The germline CDR1 and CDR2 sequences are MNHNS and SASEGT. This receptor was identified in a person over 45 with lung adenocarcinoma. Sample: FFPE invasive lung adenocarcinoma tissue. The V call is TRBV6-1, the J call TRBJ1-4; D gene ambiguous. CDR3 in DNA: TGTGCCAGCAGTGGCCGTGGGAGTGATGAAAAACTGTTTTTT. It encodes CASSGRGSDEKLFF.